The entry below describes one TCR beta chain. Primers used in a second PCR of roughly 6 to 12 cycles were a sample-barcoded 5' primer and a J-beta primer mix. Each cDNA molecule carried a tag from a template-switch adaptor that contained 12 random nucleotides. TCRdb passed the 5' RACE reads through MiXCR, listing each CDR3 protein once. In the table there are approximately 780,000 distinct CDR3 sequences, roughly 24% of which are singletons. Healthy Russian Caucasian donors spanned ages roughly 6 to 90 years. These data are taken from a study of blood T cells in healthy people across ages. The same sample was also studied in work on T cells of mothers and their children.

The sample was blood. This TCR was sampled from a boy between 10 and 17 years old in good health.

The CDR3 DNA is TGCGCCAGCAGCCAGGGGGGTGGGGGTCAGCCCCAGCATTTT. Its protein product is CASSQGGGGQPQHF. The chain combines TRBV4-1 with TRBJ1-5, with D possibly matching TRBD1 (5 bases). The CDR3 covers 14 residues. Trimming pared 3 bases from V and 6 bases from J, leaving 12 bases between. The germline V gene has CDR1 MGHRA and CDR2 YSYEKL.